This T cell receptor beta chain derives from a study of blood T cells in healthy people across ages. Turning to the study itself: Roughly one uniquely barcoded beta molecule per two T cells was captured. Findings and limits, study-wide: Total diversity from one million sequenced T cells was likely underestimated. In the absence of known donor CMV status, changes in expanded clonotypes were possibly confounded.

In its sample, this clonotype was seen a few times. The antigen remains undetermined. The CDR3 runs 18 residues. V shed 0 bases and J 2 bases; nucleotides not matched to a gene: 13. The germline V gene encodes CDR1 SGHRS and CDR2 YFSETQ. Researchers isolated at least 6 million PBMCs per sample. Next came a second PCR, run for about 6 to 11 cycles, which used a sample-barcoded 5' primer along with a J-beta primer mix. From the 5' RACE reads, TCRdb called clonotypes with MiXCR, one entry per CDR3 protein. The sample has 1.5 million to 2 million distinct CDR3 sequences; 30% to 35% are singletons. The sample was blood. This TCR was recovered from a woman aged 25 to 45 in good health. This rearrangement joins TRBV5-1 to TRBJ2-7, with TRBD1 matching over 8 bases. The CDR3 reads CASSLAPTRQGLTYEQYF. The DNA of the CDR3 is TGCGCCAGCAGCTTGGCCCCAACCAGACAGGGGCTCACCTACGAGCAGTACTTC.